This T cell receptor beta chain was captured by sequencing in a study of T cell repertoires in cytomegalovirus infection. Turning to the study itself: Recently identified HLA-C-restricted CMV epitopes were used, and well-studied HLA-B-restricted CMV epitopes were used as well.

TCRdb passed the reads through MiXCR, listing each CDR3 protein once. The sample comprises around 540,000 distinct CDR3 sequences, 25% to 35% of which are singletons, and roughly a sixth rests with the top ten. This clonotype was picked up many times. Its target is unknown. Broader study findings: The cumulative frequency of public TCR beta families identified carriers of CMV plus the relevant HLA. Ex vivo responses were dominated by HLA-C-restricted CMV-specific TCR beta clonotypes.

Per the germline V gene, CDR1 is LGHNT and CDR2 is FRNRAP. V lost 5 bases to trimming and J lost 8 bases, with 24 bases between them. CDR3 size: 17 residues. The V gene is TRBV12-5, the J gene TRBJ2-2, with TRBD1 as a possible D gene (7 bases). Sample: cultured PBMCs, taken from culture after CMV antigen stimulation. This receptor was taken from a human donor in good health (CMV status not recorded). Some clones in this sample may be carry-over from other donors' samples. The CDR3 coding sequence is TGTGCTAGTGGTACTAGCCCCGGAGACAGGGCGTATGGGGAGCTGTTTTTT. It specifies CASGTSPGDRAYGELFF.